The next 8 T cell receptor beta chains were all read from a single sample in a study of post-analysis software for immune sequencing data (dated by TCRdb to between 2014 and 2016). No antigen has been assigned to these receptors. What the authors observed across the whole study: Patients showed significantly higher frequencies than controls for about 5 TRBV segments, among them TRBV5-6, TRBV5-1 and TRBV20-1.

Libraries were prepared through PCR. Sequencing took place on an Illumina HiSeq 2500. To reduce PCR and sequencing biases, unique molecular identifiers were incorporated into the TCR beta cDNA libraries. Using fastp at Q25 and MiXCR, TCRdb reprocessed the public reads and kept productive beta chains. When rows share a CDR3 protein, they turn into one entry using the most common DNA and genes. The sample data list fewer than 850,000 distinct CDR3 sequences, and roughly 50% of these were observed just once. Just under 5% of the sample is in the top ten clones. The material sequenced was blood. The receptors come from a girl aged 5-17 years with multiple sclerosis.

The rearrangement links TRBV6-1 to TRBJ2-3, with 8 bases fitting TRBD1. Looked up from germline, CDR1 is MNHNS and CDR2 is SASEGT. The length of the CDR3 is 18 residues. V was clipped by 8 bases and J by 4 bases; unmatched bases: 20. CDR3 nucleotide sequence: TGTGCCAGCGGAAAGGGGAGATCGGGGACAGGCTGGCCAGATACGCAGTATTTT. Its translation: CASGKGRSGTGWPDTQYF.

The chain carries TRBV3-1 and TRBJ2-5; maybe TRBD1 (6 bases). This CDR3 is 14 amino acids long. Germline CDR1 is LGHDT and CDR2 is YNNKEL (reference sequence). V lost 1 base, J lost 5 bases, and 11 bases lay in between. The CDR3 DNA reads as TGTGCCAGCAGCCAAGTTCAGGGGTATGAGACCCAGTACTTC. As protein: CASSQVQGYETQYF.

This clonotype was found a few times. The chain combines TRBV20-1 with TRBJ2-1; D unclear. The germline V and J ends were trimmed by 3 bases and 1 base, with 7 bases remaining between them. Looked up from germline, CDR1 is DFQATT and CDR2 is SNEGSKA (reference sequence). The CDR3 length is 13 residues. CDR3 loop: CSASPGSYNEQFF. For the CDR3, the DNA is TGCAGTGCTAGTCCCGGTTCCTACAATGAGCAGTTCTTC.

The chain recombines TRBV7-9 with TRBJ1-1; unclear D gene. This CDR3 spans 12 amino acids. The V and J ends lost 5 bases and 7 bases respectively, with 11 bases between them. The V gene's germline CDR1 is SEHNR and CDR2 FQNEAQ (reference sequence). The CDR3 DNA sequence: TGTGCCAGCAGCGCGGACGGGAGTGAAGCTTTCTTT. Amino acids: CASSADGSEAFF.

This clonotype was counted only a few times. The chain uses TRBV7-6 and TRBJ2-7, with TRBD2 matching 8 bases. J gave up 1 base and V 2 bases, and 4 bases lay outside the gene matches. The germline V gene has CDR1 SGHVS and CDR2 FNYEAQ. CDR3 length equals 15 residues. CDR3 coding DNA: TGTGCCAGCAGCTTAAGGATAGCGGGATCCTACGAGCAGTACTTC. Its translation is CASSLRIAGSYEQYF.

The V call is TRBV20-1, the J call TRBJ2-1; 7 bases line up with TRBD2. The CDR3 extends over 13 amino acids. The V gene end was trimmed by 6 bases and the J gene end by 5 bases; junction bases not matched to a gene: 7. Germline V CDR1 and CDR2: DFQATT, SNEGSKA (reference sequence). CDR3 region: CSAPGLVHNEQFF. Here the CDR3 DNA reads TGCAGTGCACCAGGACTAGTTCACAATGAGCAGTTCTTC.

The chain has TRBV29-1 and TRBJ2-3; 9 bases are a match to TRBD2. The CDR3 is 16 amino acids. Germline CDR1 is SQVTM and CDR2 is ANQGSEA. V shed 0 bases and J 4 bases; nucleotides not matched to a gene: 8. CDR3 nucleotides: TGCAGCGTTGAAGATTTCGGCGGGAGGGCCCCAGATACGCAGTATTTT. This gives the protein CSVEDFGGRAPDTQYF.

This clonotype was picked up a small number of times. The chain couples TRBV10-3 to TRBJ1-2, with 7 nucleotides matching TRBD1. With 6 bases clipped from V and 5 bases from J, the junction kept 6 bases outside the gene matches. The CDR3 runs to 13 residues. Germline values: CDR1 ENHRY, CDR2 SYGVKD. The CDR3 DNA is TGTGCCATCAGAAGGGACAGTGGTTATGGCTACACCTTC. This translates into CAIRRDSGYGYTF.